The sequence of this TCR beta chain was determined in a study of CD8+CD57+ T cells in acquired aplastic anemia. The overall study: An average of approximately 3.4 ug of DNA was obtained from sorted CD4+ and CD8+ cells. Whole-study findings and limits: Fewer than 35 CD8+ CDR3 sequences occurred in both the patients and the controls. Significant differences in CD8+ Simpson's diversity were not observed between patients and controls.

This clonotype was observed at least ten times. Antigen unknown. Unmatched junction bases numbered 3, after V lost 6 bases and J lost 2 bases. CDR1 is SQVTM, CDR2 ANQGSEA, per germline. The CDR3 contains 12 residues. The template for TCR beta VDJ and CDR3 sequence profiling was genomic DNA. TCRdb re-called the reads through MiXCR, storing one row per CDR3 protein. In the table there are more than 150,000 distinct CDR3 sequences, roughly 50% of which are singletons. Patients chosen for sequencing had CD8+CD57+ cells that had expanded, as shown by flow cytometry. Every patient had severe acquired aplastic anemia.

V is TRBV29-1 and J is TRBJ2-5, with 7 bases lining up with TRBD2. The sequencing sample was made of sorted CD4+, CD8+, or CD8+CD57+ T cells (not recorded which) from PBMCs. The receptor was derived from a human donor with aplastic anemia. This CDR3 is CSVLRGQETQYF. The CDR3 DNA follows: TGCAGCGTGCTGCGGGGGCAAGAGACCCAGTACTTC.